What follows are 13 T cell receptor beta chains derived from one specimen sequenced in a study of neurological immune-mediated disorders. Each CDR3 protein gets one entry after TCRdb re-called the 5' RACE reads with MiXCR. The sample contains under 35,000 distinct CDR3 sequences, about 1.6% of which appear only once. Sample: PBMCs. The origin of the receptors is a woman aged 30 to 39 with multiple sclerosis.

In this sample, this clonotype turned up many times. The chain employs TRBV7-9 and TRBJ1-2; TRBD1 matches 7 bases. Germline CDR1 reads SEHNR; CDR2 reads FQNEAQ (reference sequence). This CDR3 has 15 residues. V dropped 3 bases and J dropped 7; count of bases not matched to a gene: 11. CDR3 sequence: CASSFGRQGGGGYTF. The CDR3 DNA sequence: TGTGCCAGCAGCTTCGGTCGGCAGGGGGGTGGTGGCTACACCTTC.

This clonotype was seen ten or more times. CDR3 coding DNA: TGTGCCACCAGCAGAGATCTTTCGACTTTCACAGATACGCAGTATTTT. It encodes CATSRDLSTFTDTQYF. The chain uses TRBV15 and TRBJ2-3; D not certain. The germline CDR1 and CDR2 sequences are LNHNV and YYDKDF (reference sequence). Between the trimmed V and J ends, which lost 0 bases and 2 bases, there was a span of 12 bases. This CDR3 spans 16 amino acids.

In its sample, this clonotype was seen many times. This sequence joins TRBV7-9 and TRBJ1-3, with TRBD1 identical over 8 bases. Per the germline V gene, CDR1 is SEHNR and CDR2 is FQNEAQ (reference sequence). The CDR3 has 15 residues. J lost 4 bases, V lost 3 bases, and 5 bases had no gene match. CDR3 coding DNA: TGTGCCAGCAGCTTCACCAGGGGGCTAGGAAACACCATATATTTT. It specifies CASSFTRGLGNTIYF.

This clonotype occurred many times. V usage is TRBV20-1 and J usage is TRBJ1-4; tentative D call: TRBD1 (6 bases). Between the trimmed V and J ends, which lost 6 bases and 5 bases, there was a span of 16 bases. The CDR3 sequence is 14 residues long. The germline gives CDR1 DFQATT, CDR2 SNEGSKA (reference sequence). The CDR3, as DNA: TGCAGTGCCCAAGAGGGGGGGGTCAATGAAAAACTGTTTTTT. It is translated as CSAQEGGVNEKLFF.

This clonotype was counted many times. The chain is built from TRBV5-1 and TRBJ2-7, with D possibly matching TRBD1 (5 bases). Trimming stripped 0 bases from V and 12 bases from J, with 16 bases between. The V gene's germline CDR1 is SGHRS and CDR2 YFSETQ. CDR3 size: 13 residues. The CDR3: CASSLEVADKRYF. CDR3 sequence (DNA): TGCGCCAGCAGCTTGGAAGTGGCGGACAAACGGTACTTC.

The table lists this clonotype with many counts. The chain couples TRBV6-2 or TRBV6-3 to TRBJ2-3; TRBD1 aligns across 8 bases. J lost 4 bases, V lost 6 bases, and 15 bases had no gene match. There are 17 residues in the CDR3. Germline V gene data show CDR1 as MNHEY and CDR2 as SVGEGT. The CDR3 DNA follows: TGTGCCAGCAGACACGCCCCGGACAGGGATGGTGCAGATACGCAGTATTTT. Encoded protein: CASRHAPDRDGADTQYF.

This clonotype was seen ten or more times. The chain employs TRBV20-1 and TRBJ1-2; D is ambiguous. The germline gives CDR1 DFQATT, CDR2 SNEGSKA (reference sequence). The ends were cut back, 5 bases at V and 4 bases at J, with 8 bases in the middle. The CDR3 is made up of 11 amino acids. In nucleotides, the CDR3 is TGCAGTGCTTGGGGTCCCTATGGCTACACCTTC. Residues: CSAWGPYGYTF.

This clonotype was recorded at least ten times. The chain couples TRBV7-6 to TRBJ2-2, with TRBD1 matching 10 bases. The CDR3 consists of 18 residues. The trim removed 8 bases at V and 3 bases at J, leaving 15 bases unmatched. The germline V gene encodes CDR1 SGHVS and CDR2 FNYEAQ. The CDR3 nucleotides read TGTGCCAGCCGACCGGGATCCGGGACAGGGGTATACACCGGGGAGCTGTTTTTT. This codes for CASRPGSGTGVYTGELFF.

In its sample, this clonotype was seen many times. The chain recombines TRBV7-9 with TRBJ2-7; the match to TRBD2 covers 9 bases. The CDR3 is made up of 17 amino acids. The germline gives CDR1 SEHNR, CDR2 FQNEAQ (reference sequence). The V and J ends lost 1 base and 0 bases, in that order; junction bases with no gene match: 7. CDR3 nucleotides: TGTGCCAGCAGCTTAGGGGTAGCGGGGGCTTCCTCCTACGAGCAGTACTTC. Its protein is CASSLGVAGASSYEQYF.

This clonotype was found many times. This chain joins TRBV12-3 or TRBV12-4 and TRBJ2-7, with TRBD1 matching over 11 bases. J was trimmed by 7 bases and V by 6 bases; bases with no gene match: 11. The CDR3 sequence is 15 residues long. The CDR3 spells CASSHPWDRGREQYF. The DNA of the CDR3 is TGTGCCAGCAGCCACCCGTGGGACAGGGGGAGAGAGCAGTACTTC.

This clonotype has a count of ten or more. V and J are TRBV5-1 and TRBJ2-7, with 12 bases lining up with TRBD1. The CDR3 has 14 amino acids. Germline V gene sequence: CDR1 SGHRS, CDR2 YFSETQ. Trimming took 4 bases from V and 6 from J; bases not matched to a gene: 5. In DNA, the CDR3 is TGCGCCAGCAGCCCTGGGACAGGGGGCTTCGAGCAGTACTTC. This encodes CASSPGTGGFEQYF.

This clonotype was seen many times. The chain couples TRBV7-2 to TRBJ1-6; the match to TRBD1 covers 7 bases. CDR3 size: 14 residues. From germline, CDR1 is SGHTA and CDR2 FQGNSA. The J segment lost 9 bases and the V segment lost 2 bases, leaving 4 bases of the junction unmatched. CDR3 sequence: CASSLTGDRSPLHF. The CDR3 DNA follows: TGTGCCAGCAGCTTAACAGGGGATCGTTCACCCCTCCACTTT.

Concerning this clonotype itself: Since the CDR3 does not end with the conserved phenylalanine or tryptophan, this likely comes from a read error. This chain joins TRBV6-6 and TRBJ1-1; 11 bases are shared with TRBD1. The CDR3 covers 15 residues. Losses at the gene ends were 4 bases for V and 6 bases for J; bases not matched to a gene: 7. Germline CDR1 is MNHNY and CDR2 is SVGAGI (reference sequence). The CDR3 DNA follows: TGTGCCAGCAGTTTCCTGGGACAGGGGGTAGCTGAAGCTTTCAAT. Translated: CASSFLGQGVAEAFN.